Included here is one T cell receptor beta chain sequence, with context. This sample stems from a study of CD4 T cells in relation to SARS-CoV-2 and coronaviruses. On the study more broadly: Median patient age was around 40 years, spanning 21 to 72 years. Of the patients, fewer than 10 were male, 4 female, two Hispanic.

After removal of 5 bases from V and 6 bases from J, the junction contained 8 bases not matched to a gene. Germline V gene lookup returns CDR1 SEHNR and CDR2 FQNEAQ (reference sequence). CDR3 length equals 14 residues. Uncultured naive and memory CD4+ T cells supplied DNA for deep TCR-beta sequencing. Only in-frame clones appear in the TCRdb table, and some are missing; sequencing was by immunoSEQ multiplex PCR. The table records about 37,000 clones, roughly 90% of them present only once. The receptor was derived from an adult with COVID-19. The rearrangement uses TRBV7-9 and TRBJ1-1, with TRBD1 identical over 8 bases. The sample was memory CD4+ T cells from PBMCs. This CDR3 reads CASSTFRGRAEAFF. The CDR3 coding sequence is TGTGCCAGCAGCACCTTCAGGGGGCGAGCTGAAGCTTTCTTT. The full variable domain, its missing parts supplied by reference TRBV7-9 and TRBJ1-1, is DTGVSQNPRHKITKRGQNVTFRCDPISEHNRLYWYRQTLGQGPEFLTYFQNEAQLEKSRLLSDRFSAERPKGSFSTLEIQRTEQGDSAMYLCASSTFRGRAEAFFGQGTRLTVV.